The next 10 T cell receptor beta chains were all read from a single sample in a study of T-cell memory formation after mild COVID-19. TCRdb independently ran MiXCR on the 5' RACE reads; one entry per CDR3 protein. The sample records 180,000 or so distinct CDR3 sequences, about 9.9% being singletons. What was sequenced was PBMCs or a T cell subset sorted from them (not recorded which). Receptors were obtained from a man younger than 35 who had mild COVID-19 (a few samples of this study predate the infection). Cell type and time point are not known.

This clonotype was detected ten times or more. V and J are TRBV6-5 and TRBJ1-6; 7 bases map to TRBD1. After removal of 5 bases from V and 6 bases from J, the junction contained 7 bases not matched to a gene. Germline-derived CDR1 and CDR2 are MNHEY and SVGAGI. CDR3 length equals 15 residues. CDR3 region: CASSRTGTANSPLHF. Written as DNA, the CDR3 is TGTGCCAGCAGTCGTACCGGGACAGCTAATTCACCCCTCCACTTT.

This clonotype was seen a few times. The V gene is TRBV10-2, the J gene TRBJ2-5, with 7 nucleotides matching TRBD2. This CDR3 has 13 residues. The germline V gene has CDR1 WSHSY and CDR2 SAAADI. J lost 5 bases, V lost 1 base, and 1 base had no gene match. Written as DNA, the CDR3 is TGCGCCAGCAGTGAGTGGGGGGGGGAGACCCAGTACTTC. Translated: CASSEWGGETQYF.

This clonotype turned up a few times. The chain uses TRBV5-6 and TRBJ2-5; 10 positions match TRBD2. Trimming removed 4 bases from V and 3 bases from J; junction bases left unmatched: 6. The CDR3 sequence is 15 residues long. The germline V gene encodes CDR1 SGHDT and CDR2 YYEEEE. The CDR3 loop is CASSAPLAGKETQYF. The CDR3 DNA is TGTGCCAGCAGCGCGCCACTAGCGGGGAAAGAGACCCAGTACTTC. Full variable domain (rest looked up from reference TRBV5-6 and TRBJ2-5): DAGVTQSPTHLIKTRGQQVTLRCSPKSGHDTVSWYQQALGQGPQFIFQYYEEEERQRGNFPDRFSGHQFPNYSSELNVNALLLGDSALYLCASSAPLAGKETQYFGPGTRLLVL.

V is TRBV5-1 and J is TRBJ2-3; D is undetermined. Germline loops: CDR1 SGHRS, CDR2 YFSETQ. The CDR3 has 14 residues. V was trimmed by 1 base and J by 1 base, leaving 7 bases between them. Written as DNA, the CDR3 is TGCGCCAGCAGCTTGTTTGGGGGCACAGATACGCAGTATTTT. Amino acids: CASSLFGGTDTQYF.

V and J are TRBV7-7 and TRBJ2-3; 7 positions agree with TRBD2. The length of the CDR3 is 16 residues. After removal of 1 base from V and 0 bases from J, the junction contained 4 bases not matched to a gene. Per germline, CDR1 SSHAT and CDR2 FNYEAQ (reference sequence). CDR3 coding DNA: TGTGCCAGCAGCTTAGGGCGGGGGTCTAGCACAGATACGCAGTATTTT. Translating gives CASSLGRGSSTDTQYF.

This clonotype has more than one count but fewer than ten. V is TRBV6-2 or TRBV6-3 and J is TRBJ2-5; 13 nucleotides align to TRBD2. CDR3 size: 16 residues. The germline CDR1 and CDR2 sequences are MNHEY and SVGEGT. The V gene end was trimmed by 5 bases and the J gene end by 5 bases; junction bases not matched to a gene: 8. The CDR3 bases are TGTGCCAGCAGTACCGGGACTAGCGGGGCCGGGGAGACCCAGTACTTC. It yields the protein CASSTGTSGAGETQYF.

This clonotype was seen repeatedly, ten times or more. The V gene is TRBV9, the J gene TRBJ1-1; tentatively, D is TRBD1 (5 bases). The germline V gene encodes CDR1 SGDLS and CDR2 YYNGEE. The CDR3 totals 15 residues. V lost 0 bases to trimming and J lost 1 base, with 10 bases between them. In DNA form, the CDR3 reads TGTGCCAGCAGCGTAGATTGGGGGGGGAACACTGAAGCTTTCTTT. Translated: CASSVDWGGNTEAFF.

The rearrangement joins TRBV4-3 to TRBJ2-7, with unresolved D. The CDR3 length is 13 residues. Germline assignment: CDR1 LGHNA and CDR2 YSLEER. Trimming cost V 4 bases and J 6 bases, with 13 bases left between them. The CDR3 sequence: CASSPNMGSEQYF. CDR3 nucleotides: TGCGCCAGCAGCCCAAACATGGGATCCGAGCAGTACTTC.

The chain carries TRBV20-1 and TRBJ1-1; possibly TRBD1 for D (5 bases). Germline assignment: CDR1 DFQATT and CDR2 SNEGSKA (reference sequence). V was clipped by 0 bases and J by 10 bases, with 15 bases between them. CDR3 size: 13 residues. Here the CDR3 reads CSARDSPGTRAFF. The DNA of the CDR3 is TGCAGTGCTAGAGATAGCCCGGGGACTCGAGCTTTCTTT.

In this sample, this clonotype turned up many times. The chain is built from TRBV5-5 and TRBJ1-4; D is undetermined. Trimming removed 6 bases from V and 0 bases from J, with 9 bases in between. The length of the CDR3 is 14 residues. Germline lookup yields CDR1 SGHKS and CDR2 YYEKEE (reference sequence). CDR3 coding DNA: TGTGCCAGCAACTTAGAAGCAACTAATGAAAAACTGTTTTTT. It encodes CASNLEATNEKLFF.